This TCR beta chain was sequenced in a study of blood T cell repertoires in COVID-19. Study background: The study drew acute and convalescent COVID-19 samples from the United States, Italy and Spain. The cDNA or gDNA used as material had been derived from T cells, B-cell-depleted T cells, or PBMCs.

This clone has more than one count but fewer than ten. Trimming stripped 5 bases from V and 4 bases from J, with 12 bases between. Germline values: CDR1 SGHRS, CDR2 YFSETQ. The CDR3 consists of 14 residues. In the original workflow: Reference gene primer amplification gave nucleated cell count estimates. Some clones are missing from TCRdb's copy, which holds only in-frame ones; the method was immunoSEQ multiplex PCR. V and J calls and clone size are given by that table; D and trimming were obtained from the DNA. This repertoire shows around 80,000 clones, approximately 86% found once; its top ten account for approximately 8.1%.

The chain carries TRBV5-1 and TRBJ1-4; no firm D call. The sequencing sample was made of peripheral blood. This TCR derives from a man aged 80 or over with active or convalescent COVID-19. The CDR3 protein is CASREGVVNEKLFF. The CDR3 DNA is TGCGCCAGCAGGGAGGGCGTAGTTAATGAAAAACTGTTTTTT.